Included here is one TCR beta chain sequence, with context. This sample was included in a study of blood T cell repertoires in COVID-19. Study overall: Samples came from the United States, Italy and Spain, spanning acute and convalescent COVID-19. T cells, B-cell-depleted T cells, or PBMCs provided the cDNA or gDNA that served as material.

The CDR3 has 17 residues. V was pared by 6 bases and J by 2 bases, with 12 bases of the junction left unmatched. Germline V CDR1 and CDR2: SNHLY, FYNNEI. Original data processing: Amplification with reference gene primers provided the estimates of nucleated cell counts. Profiling relied on immunoSEQ multiplex PCR, and the TCRdb table lists in-frame clones only, not all of them. The V and J calls and the clone size are those of that table, but D and trimming were determined from the DNA. In the table there are about 270,000 clones, around nine tenths of which are singletons. The sequence was obtained from a man aged 35-49 years with active or convalescent COVID-19. Sequencing was done on a sample of peripheral blood. This chain uses TRBV2 with TRBJ2-3; 9 positions match TRBD2. For the CDR3, the DNA is TGTGCCAGCAGGAGGGGAGGCCTAGCGGGAACCACAGATACGCAGTATTTT. Its translation is CASRRGGLAGTTDTQYF.